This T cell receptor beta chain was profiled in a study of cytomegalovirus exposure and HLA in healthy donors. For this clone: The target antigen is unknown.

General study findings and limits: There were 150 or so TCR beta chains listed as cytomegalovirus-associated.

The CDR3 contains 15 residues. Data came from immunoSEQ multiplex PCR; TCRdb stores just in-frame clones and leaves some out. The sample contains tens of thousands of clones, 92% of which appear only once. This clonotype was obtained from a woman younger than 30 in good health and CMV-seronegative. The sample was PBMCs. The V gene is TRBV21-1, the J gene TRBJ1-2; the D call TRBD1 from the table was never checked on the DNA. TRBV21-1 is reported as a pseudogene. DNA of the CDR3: TGTGCCAGCAGCTCCCTGACAGACTCTAACTATGGCTACACCTTC. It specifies CASSSLTDSNYGYTF.